These 30 T cell receptor beta chains were all obtained from the same sample, sequenced in a study of blood T cell repertoires in COVID-19. The method was immunoSEQ multiplex PCR; TCRdb's version includes in-frame clones alone and lacks a portion of them. The sample lists about 110,000 clones, roughly 80% seen once, with roughly a fifth in the top ten. Sequencing was done on a sample of peripheral blood. The receptors come from a woman aged 70 to 79 with acute or convalescent COVID-19.

The genes are TRBV30 and TRBJ1-1, with D tentatively TRBD1 (6 bases). Trimming took off 4 bases at V and 4 bases at J, with 19 bases between the two ends. CDR1 is GTSNPN and CDR2 is SVGIG in the germline V gene (reference sequence). The CDR3 is made up of 15 amino acids. CDR3 nucleotide sequence: TGTGCCTGGAAATGGACCGGACAGTTGCCCACTGAAGCTTTCTTT. Translated: CAWKWTGQLPTEAFF.

This clone turned up a few times. J is TRBJ1-2 and V is TRBV7-8; 7 positions match TRBD1. CDR3 size: 16 residues. V was clipped by 3 bases and J by 1 base; unmatched bases: 8. Germline loops: CDR1 SGHVS, CDR2 FQNEAQ. CDR3 bases: TGTGCCAGCAGCTTGGAGGGACAGAAACTTAACTATGGCTACACCTTC. Its translation is CASSLEGQKLNYGYTF.

The genes are TRBV5-1 and TRBJ1-1; 7 bases agree with TRBD1. This CDR3 region has 17 residues. J gave up 1 base and V 0 bases, and 9 bases lay outside the gene matches. CDR1 and CDR2 (germline): SGHRS, YFSETQ. The CDR3 DNA follows: TGCGCCAGCAGCTTGGGTCCGGGACAGCTAACGAACACTGAAGCTTTCTTT. It yields the protein CASSLGPGQLTNTEAFF.

This clone occurred once. The V call is TRBV11-2, the J call TRBJ1-1; D unclear. Trimming shortened V by 5 bases and J by 1 base, and 11 bases separated the two germline ends. This CDR3 has 14 residues. CDR1 SGHAT and CDR2 FQNNGV come from the germline V gene. Here the CDR3 reads CASSPDPGNTEAFF. CDR3 nucleotide sequence: TGTGCCAGCAGCCCAGACCCAGGGAACACTGAAGCTTTCTTT.

This clone is a singleton in its sample. The rearrangement links TRBV11-3 to TRBJ2-7; 7 bases align to TRBD1. J gave up 3 bases and V 5 bases, and 4 bases lay outside the gene matches. The germline CDR1 and CDR2 sequences are SGHNT and YENEEA. The CDR3 loop spans 13 amino acids. The CDR3 here is CASSKRQGYEQYF. The CDR3 DNA reads as TGTGCCAGCAGCAAACGACAGGGCTACGAGCAGTACTTC.

The V and J genes are TRBV15 and TRBJ2-7; 8 positions match TRBD1. V was clipped by 3 bases and J by 3 bases; unmatched bases: 7. This CDR3 is 15 amino acids long. The germline gives CDR1 LNHNV, CDR2 YYDKDF (reference sequence). The CDR3 here is CATSSDRGFGYEQYF. CDR3 nucleotides: TGTGCCACCAGCAGCGACAGGGGTTTCGGCTACGAGCAGTACTTC.

In regard to this clone: A read error may produce the germline difference seen at one junction end. This chain links TRBV6-6 with TRBJ1-6; TRBD1 matches 7 bases. CDR3 length: 15 amino acids. In germline, CDR1 is MNHNY, CDR2 SVGAGI (reference sequence). CDR3 sequence reads: CASSIDRAYNSPLHF. Written as DNA, the CDR3 is TGCGCCAGCAGTATTGACAGGGCGTATAATTCACCCCTCCACTTT.

The chain recombines TRBV3-1 (or the pseudogene TRBV3-2) with TRBJ2-3; 7 bases align to TRBD2. This CDR3 is 16 amino acids long. Germline CDR1 and CDR2: LGHDT and YNNKEL (reference sequence). V was pared by 4 bases and J by 2 bases, with 9 bases of the junction left unmatched. This CDR3 reads CASSLAGGGDTDTQYF. CDR3 DNA sequence: TGTGCCAGCAGCCTTGCAGGCGGGGGAGACACAGATACGCAGTATTTT.

CDR3 coding DNA: TGTGCCAGCAGCGTGGCAGGGGGCTACGAGCAGTACTTC. Translating it yields CASSVAGGYEQYF. V and J are TRBV11-2 and TRBJ2-7; 7 nucleotides agree with TRBD1. V shed 5 bases and J 3 bases; nucleotides not matched to a gene: 4. The germline CDR1 and CDR2 sequences are SGHAT and FQNNGV. This CDR3 contains 13 residues.

This chain connects TRBV6-5 to TRBJ2-1; D possibly corresponds to TRBD2 (5 bases). CDR1 is MNHEY and CDR2 is SVGAGI in the germline V gene. Trimming cost V 5 bases and J 9 bases, with 14 bases left between them. The CDR3 is 13 amino acids. CDR3 loop: CASSKVGVSEQFF. DNA for the CDR3: TGTGCCAGCAGTAAGGTCGGGGTCTCTGAGCAGTTCTTC.

This chain links TRBV7-9 with TRBJ2-3; 12 bases match TRBD2. The CDR3 is 14 amino acids. The ends lost 7 bases at V and 4 bases at J; junction bases unmatched: 3. CDR1 is SEHNR and CDR2 is FQNEAQ in the germline V gene (reference sequence). The CDR3 bases are TGTGCCAGCAACCCTAGCGGGGGGGCAGATACGCAGTATTTT. Protein: CASNPSGGADTQYF. Variable domain in full (rest from reference TRBV7-9 and TRBJ2-3): DTGVSQNPRHKITKRGQNVTFRCDPISEHNRLYWYRQTLGQGPEFLTYFQNEAQLEKSRLLSDRFSAERPKGSFSTLEIQRTEQGDSAMYLCASNPSGGADTQYFGPGTRLTVL.

This clone turned up a few times. The chain employs TRBV6-5 and TRBJ2-3, with 9 bases that match TRBD2. The CDR3 extends over 15 amino acids. Germline CDR1 and CDR2: MNHEY and SVGAGI. V was pared by 5 bases and J by 6 bases, with 9 bases of the junction left unmatched. The CDR3 sequence is CASSRGSGGPDTQYF. CDR3 coding DNA: TGTGCCAGCAGTCGGGGAAGCGGGGGGCCGGATACGCAGTATTTT.

The rearrangement uses TRBV27 and TRBJ1-1; D call uncertain. The length of the CDR3 is 14 residues. V lost 7 bases and J 4 bases, leaving 16 bases between the germline ends. Germline lookup yields CDR1 MNHEY and CDR2 SMNVEV (reference sequence). CDR3 DNA sequence: TGTGCCAGCATTGCAACCTCGGGGTTCACTGAAGCTTTCTTT. Protein: CASIATSGFTEAFF.

This clone was found many times. The V call is TRBV11-2, the J call TRBJ2-1; 14 nucleotides align to TRBD2. The CDR3 totals 15 residues. The junction had 2 bases not matched to a gene; V was cut back by 4 bases and J by 6 bases. Looked up from germline, CDR1 is SGHAT and CDR2 is FQNNGV. CDR3 in DNA: TGTGCCAGCAGCTCGACTAGCGGGGGGGCCAATGAGCAGTTCTTC. Protein sequence: CASSSTSGGANEQFF.

The V call is TRBV5-1, the J call TRBJ2-7; TRBD2 aligns across 8 bases. CDR1 is SGHRS, CDR2 YFSETQ, per germline. V shed 10 bases, J shed 7 bases, and the junction held 22 bases outside the gene matches. This CDR3 has 16 residues. The chain's CDR3 is CACLSRGVGRGGEQYF. The CDR3 bases are TGCGCCTGCTTGAGCCGTGGGGTGGGCCGGGGGGGGGAGCAGTACTTC.

This chain links TRBV6-4 with TRBJ1-2, with D hard to call. This CDR3 comprises 13 residues. Germline V gene data show CDR1 as MRHNA and CDR2 as SNTAGT. Trimming cost V 3 bases and J 1 base, with 6 bases left between them. The DNA of the CDR3 is TGTGCCAGCAGTGATCCTCGTAACTATGGCTACACCTTC. Protein product: CASSDPRNYGYTF.

The chain carries TRBV29-1 and TRBJ1-3, with TRBD1 matching 8 bases. Unmatched junction bases numbered 1, after V lost 4 bases and J lost 2 bases. The germline gives CDR1 SQVTM, CDR2 ANQGSEA. The CDR3 runs to 13 residues. CDR3 DNA: TGCAGCGTTGGGACAGGGCCTGGAAACACCATATATTTT. Translating gives CSVGTGPGNTIYF.

This chain links TRBV30 with TRBJ1-1; D remains unclear. The CDR3 is 11 amino acids. The germline V gene has CDR1 GTSNPN and CDR2 SVGIG (reference sequence). Between the trimmed V and J ends, which lost 5 bases and 5 bases, there was a span of 9 bases. The CDR3 DNA reads TGTGCCTGGGCGTTTTTAACTGAAGCTTTCTTT. It encodes CAWAFLTEAFF.

CDR3 bases: TGTGCCTGGAGTGCCCAGACAGGGGATAGCTCACCCCTCCACTTT. Translation: CAWSAQTGDSSPLHF. The V and J genes are TRBV30 and TRBJ1-6, with 8 bases lining up with TRBD1. V lost 1 base and J lost 10; bases outside the gene matches: 9. Germline CDR1 reads GTSNPN; CDR2 reads SVGIG (reference sequence). CDR3 size: 15 residues.

In its sample, this clone was seen once. Here the CDR3 reads CASMQGMNTEAFF. The CDR3 DNA reads TGTGCCAGCATGCAGGGGATGAACACTGAAGCTTTCTTT. The genes are TRBV7-2 and TRBJ1-1, with D possibly matching TRBD1 (6 bases). With 7 bases removed from V and 0 bases from J, the gap between germline ends came to 9 bases. This CDR3 spans 13 amino acids. Germline CDR1 and CDR2: SGHTA and FQGNSA.

The chain uses TRBV12-5 and TRBJ2-3; a weak D match, TRBD2 (6 bases). Between the trimmed V and J ends, which lost 5 bases and 2 bases, there was a span of 20 bases. The V gene's germline CDR1 is LGHNT and CDR2 FRNRAP. This CDR3 has 17 residues. The CDR3 nucleotides are TGTGCTAGTGGTAACGACGCGGGACGGTTGTACACAGATACGCAGTATTTT. Its translation is CASGNDAGRLYTDTQYF.

The J gene is TRBJ1-6, the V gene TRBV27; 8 bases fit TRBD1. This CDR3 is 16 amino acids long. CDR1 is MNHEY, CDR2 SMNVEV, per germline (reference sequence). The ends lost 2 bases at V and 5 bases at J; junction bases unmatched: 5. DNA of the CDR3: TGTGCCAGCAGTTTAAGGGACAGGCCGAATAATTCACCCCTCCACTTT. Translated: CASSLRDRPNNSPLHF.

The chain employs TRBV28 and TRBJ2-7, with D possibly TRBD2 on 7 matching bases. V shed 6 bases and J shed 5 bases, with 17 bases lying between them. The germline gives CDR1 MDHEN, CDR2 SYDVKM. This CDR3 is built from 14 residues. CDR3: CASSLRWGGNEQYF. The DNA of the CDR3 is TGTGCCAGCAGCCTACGGTGGGGGGGCAACGAGCAGTACTTC. The full variable domain, its missing parts supplied by reference TRBV28 and TRBJ2-7, is DVKVTQSSRYLVKRTGEKVFLECVQDMDHENMFWYRQDPGLGLRLIYFSYDVKMKEKGDIPEGYSVSREKKERFSLILESASTNQTSMYLCASSLRWGGNEQYFGPGTRLTVT.

The chain couples TRBV7-8 to TRBJ1-4; 7 bases are shared with TRBD1. The V gene end was trimmed by 0 bases and the J gene end by 2 bases; junction bases not matched to a gene: 3. Germline-derived CDR1 and CDR2 are SGHVS and FQNEAQ. The CDR3 runs to 16 residues. The CDR3 DNA reads TGTGCCAGCAGCTTAGCGGGGACAGCCACTAATGAAAAACTGTTTTTT. As protein: CASSLAGTATNEKLFF.

The gene calls are TRBV5-5 and TRBJ2-7; D is perhaps TRBD2 (6 bases). V was pared by 2 bases and J by 1 base, with 16 bases between. This CDR3 spans 16 amino acids. Germline V gene sequence: CDR1 SGHKS, CDR2 YYEKEE (reference sequence). The CDR3 spells CASSFGGGTPSYEQYF. The CDR3 coding sequence is TGTGCCAGCAGCTTCGGTGGGGGGACCCCGTCCTACGAGCAGTACTTC.

This chain links TRBV4-1 with TRBJ1-1; perhaps TRBD1 as D (5 bases). CDR3 length: 14 amino acids. V was trimmed by 6 bases and J by 3 bases, leaving 14 bases between them. Germline V gene data show CDR1 as MGHRA and CDR2 as YSYEKL. Here the CDR3 DNA reads TGCGCCAGCAGTAGAAACGAAGGGGACACTGAAGCTTTCTTT. Encoded protein: CASSRNEGDTEAFF.

The chain employs TRBV5-1 and TRBJ2-3; possible D gene TRBD2, 7 bases. V was trimmed by 5 bases and J by 2 bases, leaving 12 bases between them. Germline assignment: CDR1 SGHRS and CDR2 YFSETQ. This CDR3 has 14 residues. CDR3 in DNA: TGCGCCAGCAGTTTCGGGGGGCCCACAGATACGCAGTATTTT. Its protein product is CASSFGGPTDTQYF. Combining the CDR3 with reference TRBV5-1 and TRBJ2-3 gives the whole variable domain KAGVTQTPRYLIKTRGQQVTLSCSPISGHRSVSWYQQTPGQGLQFLFEYFSETQRNKGNFPGRFSGRQFSNSRSEMNVSTLELGDSALYLCASSFGGPTDTQYFGPGTRLTVL.

The chain joins TRBV12-3 or TRBV12-4 to TRBJ2-7; 7 bases map to TRBD1. This CDR3 has 13 amino acids. J was trimmed by 7 bases and V by 6 bases; bases with no gene match: 9. As DNA, the CDR3 is TGTGCCAGCAGCAACACAGGGGCGCGGGAGCAGTACTTC. Translation: CASSNTGAREQYF.

This chain connects TRBV6-1 to TRBJ1-2, with 7 bases fitting TRBD1. CDR1 and CDR2 from the germline V gene are MNHNS and SASEGT. Trimming at V came to 2 bases and at J to 0 bases, leaving 6 bases not matched to a gene. This CDR3 comprises 16 residues. The CDR3 loop is CASSELAGGANYGYTF. The CDR3 DNA reads TGTGCCAGCAGTGAACTAGCAGGGGGAGCTAACTATGGCTACACCTTC.

The chain couples TRBV4-2 to TRBJ2-5; perhaps TRBD2 as D (6 bases). Germline assignment: CDR1 LGHNA and CDR2 YNFKEQ. The CDR3 consists of 17 residues. The V end was cut by 1 base, the J end by 0 bases, with 15 bases between. The CDR3 sequence is CASSQVATRPYQETQYF. The DNA for the CDR3 is TGTGCCAGCAGCCAAGTTGCGACTAGACCGTACCAAGAGACCCAGTACTTC.